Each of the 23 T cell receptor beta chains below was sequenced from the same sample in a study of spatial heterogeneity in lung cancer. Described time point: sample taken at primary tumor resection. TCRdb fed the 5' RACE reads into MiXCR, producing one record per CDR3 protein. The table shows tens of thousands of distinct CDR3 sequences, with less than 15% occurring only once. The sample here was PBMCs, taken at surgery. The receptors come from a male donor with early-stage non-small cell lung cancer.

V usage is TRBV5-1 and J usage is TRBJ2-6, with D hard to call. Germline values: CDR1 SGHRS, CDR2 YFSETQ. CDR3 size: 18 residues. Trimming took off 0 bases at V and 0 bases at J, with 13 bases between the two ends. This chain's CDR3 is CASSLGANPLSGANVLTF. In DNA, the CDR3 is TGCGCCAGCAGCTTGGGGGCCAACCCTCTCTCTGGGGCCAACGTCCTGACTTTC.

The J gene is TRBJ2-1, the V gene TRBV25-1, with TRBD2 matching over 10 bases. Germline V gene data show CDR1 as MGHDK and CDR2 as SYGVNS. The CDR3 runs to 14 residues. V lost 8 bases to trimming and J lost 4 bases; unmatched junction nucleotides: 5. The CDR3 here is CASQLAGRYNEQFF. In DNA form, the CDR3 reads TGTGCCAGCCAACTAGCGGGGCGATACAATGAGCAGTTCTTC.

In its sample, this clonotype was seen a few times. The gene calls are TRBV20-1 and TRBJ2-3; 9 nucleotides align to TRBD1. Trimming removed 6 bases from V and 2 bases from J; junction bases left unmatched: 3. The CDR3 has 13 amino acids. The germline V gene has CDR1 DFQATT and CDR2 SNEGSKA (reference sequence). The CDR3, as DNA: TGCAGTGCCACAGGGGGCAACACAGATACGCAGTATTTT. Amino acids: CSATGGNTDTQYF.

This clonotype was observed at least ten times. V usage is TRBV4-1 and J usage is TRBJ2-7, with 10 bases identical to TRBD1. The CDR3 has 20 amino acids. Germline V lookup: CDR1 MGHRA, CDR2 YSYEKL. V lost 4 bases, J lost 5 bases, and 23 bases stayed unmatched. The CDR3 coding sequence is TGCGCCAGCAGCCGGAACATCTTAAAACTTCGGGACAGGGGCACTCACGAGCAGTACTTC. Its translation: CASSRNILKLRDRGTHEQYF.

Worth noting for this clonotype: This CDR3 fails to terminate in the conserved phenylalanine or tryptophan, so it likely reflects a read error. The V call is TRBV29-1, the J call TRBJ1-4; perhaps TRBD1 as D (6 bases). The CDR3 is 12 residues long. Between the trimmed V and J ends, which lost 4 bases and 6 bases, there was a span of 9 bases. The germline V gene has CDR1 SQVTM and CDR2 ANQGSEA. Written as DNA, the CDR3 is TGCAGCGTTGGGCCAGGGGATGAAAAACTGTTTTCT. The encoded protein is CSVGPGDEKLFS.

CDR3 region: CAISEGTADNSPLHF. CDR3 bases: TGTGCCATCAGTGAGGGAACAGCCGATAATTCACCCCTCCACTTT. The chain has TRBV10-3 and TRBJ1-6, with D unclear. The CDR3 sequence is 15 residues long. Germline CDR1 is ENHRY and CDR2 is SYGVKD. Trimming shortened V by 2 bases and J by 5 bases, and 10 bases separated the two germline ends.

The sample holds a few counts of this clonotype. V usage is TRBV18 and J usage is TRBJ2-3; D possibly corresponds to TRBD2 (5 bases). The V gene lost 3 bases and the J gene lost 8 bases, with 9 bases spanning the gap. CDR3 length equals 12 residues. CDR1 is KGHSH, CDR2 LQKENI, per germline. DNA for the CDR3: TGTGCCAGCTCACCGACGGGAAGTACGCAGTATTTT. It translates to CASSPTGSTQYF.

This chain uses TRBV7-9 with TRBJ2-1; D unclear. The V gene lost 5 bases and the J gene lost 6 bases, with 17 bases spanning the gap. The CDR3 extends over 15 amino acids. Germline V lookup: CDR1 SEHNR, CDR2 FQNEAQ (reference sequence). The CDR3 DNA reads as TGTGCCAGCAGCCCGCCACCCCGTTGGGGCAATGAGCAGTTCTTC. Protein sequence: CASSPPPRWGNEQFF.

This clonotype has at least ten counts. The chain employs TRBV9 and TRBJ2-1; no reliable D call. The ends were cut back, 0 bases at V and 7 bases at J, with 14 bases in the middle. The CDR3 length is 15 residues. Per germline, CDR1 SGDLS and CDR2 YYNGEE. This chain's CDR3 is CASSVDPTFQNEQFF. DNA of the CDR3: TGTGCCAGCAGCGTAGACCCGACCTTTCAGAATGAGCAGTTCTTC.

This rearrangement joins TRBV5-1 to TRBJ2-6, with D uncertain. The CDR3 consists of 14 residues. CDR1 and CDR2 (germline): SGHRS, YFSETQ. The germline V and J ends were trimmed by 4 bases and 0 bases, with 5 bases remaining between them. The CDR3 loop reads CASSRDSGANVLTF. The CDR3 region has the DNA TGCGCCAGCAGCCGAGACTCTGGGGCCAACGTCCTGACTTTC.

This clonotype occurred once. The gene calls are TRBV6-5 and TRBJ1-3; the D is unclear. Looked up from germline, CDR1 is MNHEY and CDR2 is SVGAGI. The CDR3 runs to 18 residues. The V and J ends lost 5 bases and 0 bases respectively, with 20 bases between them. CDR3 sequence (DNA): TGTGCCAGCAGTCTACTTGCGGCAGTCGATTTCTCTGGAAACACCATATATTTT. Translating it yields CASSLLAAVDFSGNTIYF.

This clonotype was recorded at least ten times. CDR3: CASGERTSNQPQHF. The CDR3, as DNA: TGTGCCAGCGGCGAGAGGACTAGCAATCAGCCCCAGCATTTT. The chain uses TRBV18 and TRBJ1-5; D remains ambiguous. The V gene's germline CDR1 is KGHSH and CDR2 LQKENI. V gave up 8 bases and J gave up 0 bases, with 11 bases separating them. The CDR3 has 14 residues.

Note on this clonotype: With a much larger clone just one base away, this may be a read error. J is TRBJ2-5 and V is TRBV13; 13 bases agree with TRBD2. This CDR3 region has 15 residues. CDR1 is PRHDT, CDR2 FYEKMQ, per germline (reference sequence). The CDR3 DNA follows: TGTGCCAGCAGCGCGGGACTAGCGGGAACGGAGATCCAGTACTTC. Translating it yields CASSAGLAGTEIQYF.

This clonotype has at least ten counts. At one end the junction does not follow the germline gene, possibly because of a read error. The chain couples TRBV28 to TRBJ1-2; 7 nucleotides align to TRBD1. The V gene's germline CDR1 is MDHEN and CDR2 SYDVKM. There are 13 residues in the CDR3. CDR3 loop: CASTPTGRREVQF. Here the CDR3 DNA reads TGTGCCAGCACCCCGACAGGGCGCCGGGAGGTTCAGTTC.

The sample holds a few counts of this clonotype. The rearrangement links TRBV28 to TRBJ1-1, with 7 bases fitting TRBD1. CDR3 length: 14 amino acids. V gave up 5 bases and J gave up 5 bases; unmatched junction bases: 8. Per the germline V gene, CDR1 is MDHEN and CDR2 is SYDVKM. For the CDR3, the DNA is TGTGCCAGCAGTCAGTCAGGGGGTTGGACTGAAGCTTTCTTT. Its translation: CASSQSGGWTEAFF. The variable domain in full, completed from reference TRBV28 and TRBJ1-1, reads DVKVTQSSRYLVKRTGEKVFLECVQDMDHENMFWYRQDPGLGLRLIYFSYDVKMKEKGDIPEGYSVSREKKERFSLILESASTNQTSMYLCASSQSGGWTEAFFGQGTRLTVV.

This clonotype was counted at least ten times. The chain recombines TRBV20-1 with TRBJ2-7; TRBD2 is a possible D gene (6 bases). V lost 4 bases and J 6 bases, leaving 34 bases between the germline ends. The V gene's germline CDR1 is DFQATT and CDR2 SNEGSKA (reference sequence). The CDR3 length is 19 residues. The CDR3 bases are TGCAGTGCTACAAAACTCACCGGGACGGCGGCTAGGCGGGGCTCCGAGCAGTACTTC. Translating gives CSATKLTGTAARRGSEQYF.

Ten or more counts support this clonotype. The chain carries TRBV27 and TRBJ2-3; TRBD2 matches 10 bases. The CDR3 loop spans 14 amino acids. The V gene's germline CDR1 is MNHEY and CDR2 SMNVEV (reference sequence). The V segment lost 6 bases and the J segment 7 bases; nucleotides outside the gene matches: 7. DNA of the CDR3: TGTGCCAGCAGGGTAGCGGGGGGCCGAAATACGCAGTATTTT. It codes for CASRVAGGRNTQYF.

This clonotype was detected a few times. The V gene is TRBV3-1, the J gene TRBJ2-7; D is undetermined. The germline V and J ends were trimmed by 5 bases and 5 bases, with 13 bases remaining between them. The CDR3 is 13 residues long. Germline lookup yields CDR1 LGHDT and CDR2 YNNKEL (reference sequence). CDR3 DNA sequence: TGTGCCAGCAGCAGCCCCCCAATACACGAGCAGTACTTC. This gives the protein CASSSPPIHEQYF.

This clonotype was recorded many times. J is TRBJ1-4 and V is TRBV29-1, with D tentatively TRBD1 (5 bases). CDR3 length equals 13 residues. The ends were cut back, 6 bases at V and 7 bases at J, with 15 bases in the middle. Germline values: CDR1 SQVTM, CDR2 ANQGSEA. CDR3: CSVEGTGGEKLFF. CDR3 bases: TGCAGCGTCGAGGGGACCGGTGGTGAAAAACTGTTTTTT.

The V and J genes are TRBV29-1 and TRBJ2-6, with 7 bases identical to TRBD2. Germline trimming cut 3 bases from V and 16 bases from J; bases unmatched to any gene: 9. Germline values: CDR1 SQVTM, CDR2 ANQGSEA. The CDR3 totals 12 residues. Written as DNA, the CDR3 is TGCAGCGTTGACGAGGGAGGGGTTCGTCTGACTTTC. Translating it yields CSVDEGGVRLTF.

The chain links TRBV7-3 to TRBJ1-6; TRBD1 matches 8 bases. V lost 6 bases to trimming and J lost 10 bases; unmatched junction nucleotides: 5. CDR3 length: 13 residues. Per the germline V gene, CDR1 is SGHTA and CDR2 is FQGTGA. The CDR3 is CASSLTGESPLHF. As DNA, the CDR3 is TGTGCCAGCAGTTTGACAGGGGAATCACCCCTCCACTTT.

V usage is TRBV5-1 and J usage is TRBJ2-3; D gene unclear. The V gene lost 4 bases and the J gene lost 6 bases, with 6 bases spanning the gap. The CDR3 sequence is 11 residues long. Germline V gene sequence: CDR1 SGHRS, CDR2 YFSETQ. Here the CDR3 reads CASSMTDTQYF. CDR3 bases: TGCGCCAGCAGCATGACTGATACGCAGTATTTT.

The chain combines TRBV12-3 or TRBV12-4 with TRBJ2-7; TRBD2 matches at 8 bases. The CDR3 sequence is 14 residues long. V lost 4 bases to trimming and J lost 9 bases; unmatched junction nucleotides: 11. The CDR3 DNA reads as TGTGCCAGCAGTTATCGAGCGGGGGAACAAGGGCAGTACTTC. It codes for CASSYRAGEQGQYF.